This TCR beta chain originates from a study of T cells after yellow fever vaccination (dated 2019 in TCRdb). With respect to the entire study: The SMART-Seq v4 Ultra Low Input RNA kit was used to prepare libraries from fractions with low cell numbers. To follow T-cell clones before and after primary and booster YFV17D yellow fever vaccination, bulk TCR alpha and beta repertoires were sequenced over time. Two healthy male donors made up the cohort, one aged 18 to 30 years and the other aged 30 to 39 years. Blood was drawn at multiple timepoints before and after primary and secondary immunization, with bulk PBMC replicates and cell subsets isolated. The study at large found these results: Because abundant contaminating clonotypes from the bulk population could be contained in FACS-sorted repertoires, computational filtering was required. Most clones expanded after primary vaccination (about 96% of CD4 and 88% of CD8) were re-detected after the booster, suggesting that broad memory maintenance occurred. Compared with the primary T-cell response, the secondary T-cell response was faster but weaker, reaching its peak on day 5 rather than on day 15. A small fraction of clonotypes appeared in both the CD4 and CD8 compartments, likely as a result of convergent recombination. The study included only two donors, which limits how far the findings can be generalized.

Worth noting for this clonotype: There is no known antigen for this receptor. The sample holds no much larger clone one base away, and base qualities are not on file.

This sample's treatment or condition label indicates: live attenuated yellow fever vaccine strain. Two biological replicates of bulk PBMCs were collected at each blood-draw timepoint. A standard Ficoll-Paque protocol was used to isolate PBMCs from peripheral blood. TriZol was used to extract RNA from bulk PBMCs, CD4 and CD8 fractions, and dextramer-positive and dextramer-negative fractions. Synthesis of TCR cDNA relied on 5'RACE template switching, a step that introduced a universal primer site along with unique molecular identifiers. Priming for cDNA synthesis came from both the TCR alpha and TCR beta constant segments. Libraries were amplified in two PCR steps, with sample barcodes and sequencing adapters added in the second step. Sequencing of the libraries was done on either Illumina HiSeq 2500 (2x100 bp) or NovaSeq (2x150 bp). As for the original processing: MIGEC handled demultiplexing of reads and collapsing into UMI consensus sequences, while MiXCR performed V(D)J alignment. Using edgeR on replicate PBMC samples, clonotypes were called vaccine-responding if FDR was below 0.01 and the log2 fold change was above 5 up to day 15. CD4 or CD8 identity was assigned to each bulk clonotype according to whether the clonotype was present at higher abundance in the sequenced CD4 repertoire or the sequenced CD8 repertoire. Starting from the raw public reads, TCRdb applied fastp trimming at Q25, assembled clones with MiXCR and retained in-frame beta chains. Every distinct CDR3 protein forms one entry, paired with its most common genes and DNA. The V and J calls were determined by TCRdb, not by the authors. This sample lists 450,000 to 650,000 distinct CDR3 sequences; 20% to 25% were detected once. 15% to 20% of the sample rests with the top ten.

Inclusive of the bounding cysteine and phenylalanine, the CDR3 is 17 residues long. Only the CDR3 part of the read is kept: 51 bases, read in frame from the first base. The germline V gene sets CDR1 to SGHTA and CDR2 to FQGTGA. Germline trimming amounts to 2 bases on V and 7 bases on J, with 8 as the count of junction bases outside the gene matches. This TCR was sampled from a man between 18 and 35 years old who received the YFV17D yellow fever vaccine. The sequences come from PBMCs, collected roughly 23 days after the first yellow fever vaccination. The sequence joins TRBV7-3 to TRBJ2-1; 13 middle bases align to TRBD2. The DNA sequence reads TGTGCCAGCAGCTTAGGGGCCTTACTAGCGGGGGGGAATGAGCAGTTCTTC. Translated, this is CASSLGALLAGGNEQFF.